Listed below are T cell receptor beta chains from one sample, sequenced in a study of T cells in Graves' hyperthyroidism and ophthalmopathy. TCRdb re-analysed the multiplex PCR reads in MiXCR, keeping a single row per CDR3 protein. The table shows 600,000 to 800,000 distinct CDR3 sequences, with just over 35% occurring only once. Sequencing was performed on blood. These receptors came from a woman in her 40s with Graves' hyperthyroidism. Both conserved end residues are trimmed from each CDR3.

TRBV15,12,ATSSVETGYGYT
TRBV20-1,14,SARDRFRAGSTGAF
TRBV7-9,11,ASSRSSPTEAF
TRBV4-3,13,ASSQDQVYPTEAS
TRBV9,17,ASSSPLFKRGTNTGELF
TRBV6-1,12,ASSALAGAYEQY
TRBV20-1,9,SDGSQETQY
TRBV7-9,11,ASGTGWAEKLF
TRBV4-2,13,ASSLRQGESYEQY
TRBV6-6,15,ASSYGPGARSGNTIY
TRBV7-2,13,ASSLPGQQNYGYT
TRBV19,9,AWGLGQPQH
TRBV9,11,ASSLTAETEAF
TRBV7-2,11,ASSLGQGVAAF
TRBV7-9,15,ASSLGRTSGSLGTQY
TRBV6-5,12,ASSLEQGNYGYT
TRBV9,12,ASSVVPFDSPLH
TRBV7-9,11,ASSLVNSAEQY
TRBV20-1,13,SAEDARALNEKLF
TRBV6-5,13,ASSYGDRDGEKLF
TRBV7-6,12,ASGTSGGAQPQH
TRBV6-5,11,ASSYSGTGELF
TRBV19,14,ASSPGTGGIRETQY
TRBV6-1,14,ASSYKVGAHTGELF
TRBV12-3/TRBV12-4,11,ASRRGGLYEQY
TRBV29-1,11,SVDISGGEKLF
TRBV12-3/TRBV12-4,13,ASSSLDRDIQTQY
TRBV14,15,ASSHFPSGGVAETQY
TRBV10-1,11,ASSKKMNTEAF
TRBV19,14,ASSARGQDPGNTIY
TRBV20-1,18,SAPSATGAYPSHSGNTIY
TRBV4-1,13,ASSQGLGVVTEAF
TRBV5-6,14,ASSRSDRELEETQY
TRBV7-9,14,ASSQDQGTRYYEQH
TRBV7-2,14,ASSFRQGGFNYGYT
TRBV29-1,11,SVETGAGETQY
TRBV5-1,12,ASSPDRGEETQY
TRBV15,13,ATSTRTDYNSPLH
TRBV10-2,14,ASSEPAGQTGNTIY
TRBV2,11,ASNEQVDYEQY
TRBV16,12,ASSQWDIGQPQH
TRBV7-3,12,ASSSQGGTGELF
TRBV7-3,14,ASSPRTSGIYNEQF
TRBV12-3/TRBV12-4,12,ASSFQGPDEKLF
TRBV19,12,ASSLTGRRDEQY
TRBV12-3/TRBV12-4,12,ASSLDTLQETQY
TRBV19,11,ASSSGRDYEQY
TRBV24-1,12,ATSDFRGSGAYT